This T cell receptor (beta chain) was documented in a study of blood T cell repertoires in COVID-19. Two consecutive negative NP/OP PCR tests, clearance, or resolved symptoms defined Cohort 3 recovery. CDR3 length: 16 residues. From germline, CDR1 is MNHEY and CDR2 SMNVEV (reference sequence). V lost 2 bases and J lost 4; bases outside the gene matches: 5. Sequencing used immunoSEQ multiplex PCR; TCRdb keeps in-frame clones, though not all of them. The sample lists 150,000 or so clones, around 85% occurring once. Sequencing used PBMCs or T cells enriched from blood (not recorded which). The J gene is TRBJ2-2, the V gene TRBV27; 9 nucleotides agree with TRBD2. The receptor comes from a man aged 50 to 60 who had recovered from COVID-19. The DNA of the CDR3 is TGTGCCAGCAGTTTAGCATCGGGACTAGCCACCGGGGAGCTGTTTTTT. Its translation is CASSLASGLATGELFF.